Ten or more counts support the clone carrying this TCR beta chain. Antigen: not known. RNA transcripts were the template for amplifying TCR beta CDR3 regions. HTBI primers drove first-round RT-PCR of the TCR CDR3. TCRdb ran MiXCR on the multiplex PCR reads and lists one entry per CDR3 protein. Here the sample spans 40,000 to 60,000 distinct CDR3 sequences, 48% being singletons. Germline V gene data show CDR1 as SNHLY and CDR2 as FYNNEI. CDR3 length: 11 amino acids. Trimming stripped 6 bases from V and 5 bases from J, with 7 bases between. Among ophthalmopathy patients, the Clinical Activity Score reached at least 3, the NOSPECS grade reached at least 4, and duration remained under 3 months. Clinical symptoms, serum thyroxine and TRAb, thyroid ultrasound and orbital computed tomography were used for the diagnoses. The sample belongs to a study of T cells in Graves' hyperthyroidism and ophthalmopathy. Whole-study results and caveats: In validation, the model predicted ophthalmopathy. These predictions came a median approximately 5.9 months before onset.

The chain couples TRBV2 to TRBJ1-1; tentative D call: TRBD1 (6 bases). This receptor was taken from a woman aged 50 to 60 with Graves' ophthalmopathy. The sample was blood. DNA of the CDR3: TGTGCCAGCAGCAGGGGTACTGAAGCTTTCTTT. Translation: CASSRGTEAFF.